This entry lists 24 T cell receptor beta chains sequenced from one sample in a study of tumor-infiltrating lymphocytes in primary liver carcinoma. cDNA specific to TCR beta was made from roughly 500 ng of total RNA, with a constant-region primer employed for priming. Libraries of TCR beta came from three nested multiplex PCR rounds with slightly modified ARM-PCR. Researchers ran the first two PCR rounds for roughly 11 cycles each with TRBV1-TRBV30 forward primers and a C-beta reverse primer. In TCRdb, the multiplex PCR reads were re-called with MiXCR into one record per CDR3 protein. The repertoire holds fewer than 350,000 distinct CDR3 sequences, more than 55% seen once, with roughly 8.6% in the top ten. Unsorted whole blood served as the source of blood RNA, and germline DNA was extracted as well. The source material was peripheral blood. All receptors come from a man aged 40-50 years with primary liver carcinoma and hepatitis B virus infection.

CDR3 DNA sequence: TGTGCCAGCAGTTTGGACGGGAGGGGGACCCGGGAGCTGTTTTTT. Amino acids: CASSLDGRGTRELFF. The chain couples TRBV28 to TRBJ2-2; 8 nucleotides line up with TRBD2. This CDR3 has 15 residues. V was pared by 3 bases and J by 9 bases, with 9 bases of the junction left unmatched. The germline V gene has CDR1 MDHEN and CDR2 SYDVKM.

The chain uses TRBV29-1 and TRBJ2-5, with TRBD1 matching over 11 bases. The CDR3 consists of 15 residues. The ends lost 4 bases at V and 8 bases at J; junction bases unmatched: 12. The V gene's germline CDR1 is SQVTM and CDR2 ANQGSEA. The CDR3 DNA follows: TGCAGCGTTGGGGCGGACAGGGGGCGAGCAGATACCCAGTACTTC. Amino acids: CSVGADRGRADTQYF.

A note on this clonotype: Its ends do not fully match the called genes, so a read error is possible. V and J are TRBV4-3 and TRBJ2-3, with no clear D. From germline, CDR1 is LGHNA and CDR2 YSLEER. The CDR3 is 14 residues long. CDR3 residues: CASGQDDFTDTQYF. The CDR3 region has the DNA TGCGCCAGCGGCCAAGACGACTTCACAGATACGCAGTATTTT.

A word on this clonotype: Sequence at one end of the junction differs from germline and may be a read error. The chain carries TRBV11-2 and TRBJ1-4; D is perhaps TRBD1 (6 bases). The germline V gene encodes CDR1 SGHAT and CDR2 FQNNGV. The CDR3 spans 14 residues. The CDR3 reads CASSLAGVFGKLSF. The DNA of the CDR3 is TGTGCCAGCAGCTTGGCAGGGGTATTCGGAAAACTGTCTTTT.

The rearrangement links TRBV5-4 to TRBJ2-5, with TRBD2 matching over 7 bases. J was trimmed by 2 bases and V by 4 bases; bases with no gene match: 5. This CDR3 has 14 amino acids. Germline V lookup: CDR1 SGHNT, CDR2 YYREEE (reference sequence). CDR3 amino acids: CASSNTGGQETQYF. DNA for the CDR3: TGTGCCAGCAGCAACACGGGGGGACAAGAGACCCAGTACTTC.

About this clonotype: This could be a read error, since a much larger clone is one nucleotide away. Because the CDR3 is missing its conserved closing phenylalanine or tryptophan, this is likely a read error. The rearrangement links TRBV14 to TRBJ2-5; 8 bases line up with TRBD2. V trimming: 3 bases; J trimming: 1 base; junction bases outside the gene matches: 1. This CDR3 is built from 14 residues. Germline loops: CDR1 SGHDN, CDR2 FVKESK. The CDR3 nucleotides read TGTGCCAGCAGCCATCTAGCGGGCCAAGAGACCCAGTACTCC. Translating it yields CASSHLAGQETQYS.

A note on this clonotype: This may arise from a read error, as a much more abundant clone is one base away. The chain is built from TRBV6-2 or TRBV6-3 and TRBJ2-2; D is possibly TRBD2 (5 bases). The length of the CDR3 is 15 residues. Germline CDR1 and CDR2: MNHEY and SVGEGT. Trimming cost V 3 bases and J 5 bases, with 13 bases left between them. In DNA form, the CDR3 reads TGTGCCAGCAGTTATGTCGGGATGTGGACCGGGGAGCTGTTTTTT. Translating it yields CASSYVGMWTGELFF.

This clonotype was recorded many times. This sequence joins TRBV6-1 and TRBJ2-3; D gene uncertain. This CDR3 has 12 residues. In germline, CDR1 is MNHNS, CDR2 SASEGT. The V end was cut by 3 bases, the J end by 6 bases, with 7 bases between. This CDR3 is CASSELGDTQYF. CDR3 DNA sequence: TGTGCCAGCAGTGAGCTGGGGGATACGCAGTATTTT.

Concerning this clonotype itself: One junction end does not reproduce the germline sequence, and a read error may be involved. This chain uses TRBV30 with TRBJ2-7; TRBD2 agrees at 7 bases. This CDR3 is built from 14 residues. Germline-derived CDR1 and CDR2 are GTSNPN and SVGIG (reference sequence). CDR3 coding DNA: TGTGCCTGGAGGGGAGGGTTCAGCGCCTACGAGCGGTACTTC. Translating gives CAWRGGFSAYERYF.

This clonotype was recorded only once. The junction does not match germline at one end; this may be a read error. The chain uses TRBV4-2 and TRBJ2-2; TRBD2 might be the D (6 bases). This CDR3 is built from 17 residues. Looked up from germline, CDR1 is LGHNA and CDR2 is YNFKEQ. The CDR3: CVSSQERLGSNTGELFF. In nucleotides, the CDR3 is TGTGTCAGCAGCCAAGAACGCCTCGGGAGTAACACCGGGGAGCTGTTTTTT.

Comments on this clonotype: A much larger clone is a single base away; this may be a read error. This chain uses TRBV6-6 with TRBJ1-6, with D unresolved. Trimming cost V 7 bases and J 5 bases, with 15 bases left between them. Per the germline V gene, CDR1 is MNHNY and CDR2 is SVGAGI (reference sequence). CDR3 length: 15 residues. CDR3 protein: CASNIGESDNSPLHF. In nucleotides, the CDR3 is TGTGCCAGCAATATAGGCGAGAGCGATAATTCACCCCTCCACTTT.

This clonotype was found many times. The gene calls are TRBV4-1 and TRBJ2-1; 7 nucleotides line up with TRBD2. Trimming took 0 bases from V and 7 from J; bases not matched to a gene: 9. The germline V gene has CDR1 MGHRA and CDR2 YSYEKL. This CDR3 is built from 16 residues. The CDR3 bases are TGCGCCAGCAGCCAAGACTCTACGCGGGAGTTAAATGAGCAGTTCTTC. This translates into CASSQDSTRELNEQFF.

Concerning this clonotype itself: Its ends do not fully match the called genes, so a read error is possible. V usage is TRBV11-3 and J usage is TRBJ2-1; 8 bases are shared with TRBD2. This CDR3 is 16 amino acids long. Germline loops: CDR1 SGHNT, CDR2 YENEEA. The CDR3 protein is CASSLQAGAYYSEQFF. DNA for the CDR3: TGTGCCAGTAGCCTTCAAGCGGGGGCCTACTACAGTGAGCAGTTCTTC.

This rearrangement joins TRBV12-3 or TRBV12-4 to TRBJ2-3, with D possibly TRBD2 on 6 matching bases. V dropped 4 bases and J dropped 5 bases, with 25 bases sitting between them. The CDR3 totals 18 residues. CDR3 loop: CASSSKLGDLPPRDTQYF. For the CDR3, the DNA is TGTGCCAGCAGTTCTAAGTTGGGGGACTTGCCCCCCCGAGATACGCAGTATTTT.

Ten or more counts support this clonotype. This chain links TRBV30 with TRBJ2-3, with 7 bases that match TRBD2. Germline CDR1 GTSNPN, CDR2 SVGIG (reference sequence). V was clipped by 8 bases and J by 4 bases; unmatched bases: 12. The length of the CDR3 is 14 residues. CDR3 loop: CARTGGSLSDTQYF. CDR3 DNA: TGTGCCCGCACGGGCGGGAGTTTGTCAGATACGCAGTATTTT.

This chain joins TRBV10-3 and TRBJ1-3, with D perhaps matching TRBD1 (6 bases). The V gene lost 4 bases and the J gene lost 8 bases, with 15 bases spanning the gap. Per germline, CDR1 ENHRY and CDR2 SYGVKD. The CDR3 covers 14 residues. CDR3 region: CAISAGDMGDTIYF. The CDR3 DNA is TGTGCCATCAGTGCCGGGGACATGGGAGACACCATATATTTT.

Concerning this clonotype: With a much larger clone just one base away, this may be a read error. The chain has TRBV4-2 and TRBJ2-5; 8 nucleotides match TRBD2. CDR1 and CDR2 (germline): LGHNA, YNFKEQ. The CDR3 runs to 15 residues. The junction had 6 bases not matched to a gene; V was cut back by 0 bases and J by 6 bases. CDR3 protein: CASSQDSGMKQTQYF. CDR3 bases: TGTGCCAGCAGCCAAGATAGCGGGATGAAGCAGACCCAGTACTTC.

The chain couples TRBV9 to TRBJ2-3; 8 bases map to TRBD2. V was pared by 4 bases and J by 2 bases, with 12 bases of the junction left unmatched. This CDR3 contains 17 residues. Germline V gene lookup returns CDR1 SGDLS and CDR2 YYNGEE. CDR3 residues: CASSPTSGAILTDTQYF. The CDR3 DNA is TGTGCCAGCAGCCCTACTAGCGGAGCCATCCTCACAGATACGCAGTATTTT.

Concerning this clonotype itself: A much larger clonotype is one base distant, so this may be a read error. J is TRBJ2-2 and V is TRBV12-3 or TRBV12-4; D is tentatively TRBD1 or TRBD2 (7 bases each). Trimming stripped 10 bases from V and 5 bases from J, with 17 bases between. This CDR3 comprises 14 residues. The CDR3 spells CAIREGAETGELFF. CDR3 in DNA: TGTGCCATCAGGGAGGGGGCGGAGACCGGGGAGCTGTTTTTT.

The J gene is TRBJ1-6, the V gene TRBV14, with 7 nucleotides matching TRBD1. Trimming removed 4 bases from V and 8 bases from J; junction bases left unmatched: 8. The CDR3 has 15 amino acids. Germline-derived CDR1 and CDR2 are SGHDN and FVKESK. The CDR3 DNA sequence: TGTGCCAGCAGCCGAAATGTACAGGGGCATTCACCCCTCCACTTT. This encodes CASSRNVQGHSPLHF.

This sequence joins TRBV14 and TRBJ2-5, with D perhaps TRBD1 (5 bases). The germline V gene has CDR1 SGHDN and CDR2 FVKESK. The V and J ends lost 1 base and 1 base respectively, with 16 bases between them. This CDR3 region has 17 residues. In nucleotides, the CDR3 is TGTGCCAGCAGCCAAGTCAGGGCACAAATCTCCCAAGAGACCCAGTACTTC. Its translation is CASSQVRAQISQETQYF.

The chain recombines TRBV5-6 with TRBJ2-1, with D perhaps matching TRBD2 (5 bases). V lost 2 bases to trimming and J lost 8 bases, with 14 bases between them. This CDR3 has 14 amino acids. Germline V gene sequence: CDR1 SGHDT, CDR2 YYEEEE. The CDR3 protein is CASSLYSGSDEQFF. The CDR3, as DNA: TGTGCCAGCAGCTTATATAGTGGTAGCGATGAGCAGTTCTTC.

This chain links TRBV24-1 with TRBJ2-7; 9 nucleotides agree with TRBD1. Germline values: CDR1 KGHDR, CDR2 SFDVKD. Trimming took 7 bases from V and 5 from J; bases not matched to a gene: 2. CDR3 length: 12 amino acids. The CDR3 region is CATSRDRDEQYF. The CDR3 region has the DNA TGTGCCACCAGCAGGGACAGGGACGAGCAGTACTTC.

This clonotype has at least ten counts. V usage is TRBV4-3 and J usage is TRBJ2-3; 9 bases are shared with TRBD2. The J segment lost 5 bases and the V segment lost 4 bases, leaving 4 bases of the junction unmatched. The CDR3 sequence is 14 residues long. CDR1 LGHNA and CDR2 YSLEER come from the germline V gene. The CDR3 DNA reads TGCGCCAGCAGCCCGGGACTAGCAAGAGATACGCAGTATTTT. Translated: CASSPGLARDTQYF.